The 13 T cell receptor beta chains presented below share a single source sample, sequenced in a study of Tregs in tolerant kidney transplant recipients. TCRdb's table, derived via immunoSEQ multiplex PCR, lists solely in-frame clones and lacks some. The table lists approximately 66,000 clones, over 75% of them singletons. The sample consisted of Tregs from blood, taken before the transplant. The receptors were sampled from a human donor who received a combined kidney and bone marrow transplant.

This clone is a singleton in its sample. The chain links TRBV11-2 to TRBJ1-1; tentative D call: TRBD1 (6 bases). CDR1 is SGHAT and CDR2 is FQNNGV in the germline V gene. Trimming removed 3 bases at V and 4 bases at J, with 15 bases between. This CDR3 spans 15 amino acids. CDR3 coding DNA: TGTGCCAGCAGCTTTAGGGTCCAGGGGCCCACTGAAGCTTTCTTT. As protein: CASSFRVQGPTEAFF.

This chain joins TRBV27 and TRBJ2-7; D may be TRBD1 (6 bases). The length of the CDR3 is 14 residues. The ends were cut back, 6 bases at V and 4 bases at J, with 16 bases in the middle. Germline lookup yields CDR1 MNHEY and CDR2 SMNVEV (reference sequence). This CDR3 reads CASRELGGSYEQYF. In DNA, the CDR3 is TGTGCCAGCAGAGAGTTAGGGGGATCTTACGAGCAGTACTTC.

V usage is TRBV19 and J usage is TRBJ1-2; TRBD1 matches 9 bases. This CDR3 comprises 13 residues. Per the germline V gene, CDR1 is LNHDA and CDR2 is SQIVND (reference sequence). Trimming removed 6 bases from V and 5 bases from J; junction bases left unmatched: 4. CDR3 loop: CASSRQGGYGYTF. CDR3 nucleotide sequence: TGTGCCAGTAGCCGACAGGGGGGTTATGGCTACACCTTC.

The chain carries TRBV19 and TRBJ1-1, with TRBD1 matching 9 bases. V trimming: 6 bases; J trimming: 5 bases; junction bases outside the gene matches: 13. The germline V gene has CDR1 LNHDA and CDR2 SQIVND (reference sequence). This CDR3 has 16 residues. The CDR3 region is CASSDMTTGGRTEAFF. The CDR3 DNA reads as TGTGCCAGTAGCGACATGACGACAGGGGGGAGGACTGAAGCTTTCTTT.

CDR3 DNA sequence: TGCGCCAGCAGCTTGGGCTTCAAAACAAACGTACCGGGGGACTACGAGCAGTACTTC. Its protein product is CASSLGFKTNVPGDYEQYF. J is TRBJ2-7 and V is TRBV5-1; possible D gene TRBD2, 6 bases. V was cut by 0 bases and J by 3 bases, with 25 bases left in between. This CDR3 contains 19 residues. CDR1 and CDR2 from the germline V gene are SGHRS and YFSETQ.

The chain is built from TRBV6-9 and TRBJ2-7, with 12 bases aligning to TRBD1. V lost 6 bases, J lost 3 bases, and 6 bases stayed unmatched. Germline assignment: CDR1 MNHGY and CDR2 SVAAGI. This CDR3 has 15 amino acids. In DNA, the CDR3 is TGTGCCAGCAGCCACCGGGACAGGGGGCTCTACGAGCAGTACTTC. Its protein product is CASSHRDRGLYEQYF.

This chain joins TRBV28 and TRBJ2-3, with D maybe TRBD2 (5 bases). V was cut by 8 bases and J by 1 base, with 19 bases left in between. The V gene's germline CDR1 is MDHEN and CDR2 SYDVKM. The CDR3 covers 16 residues. The CDR3 sequence: CASLPPLGLGTDTQYF. The CDR3 DNA sequence: TGTGCCAGCCTCCCCCCCCTAGGACTCGGCACAGATACGCAGTATTTT.

V gene TRBV9 combines with J gene TRBJ2-5; tentatively, D is TRBD2 (6 bases). The CDR3 contains 15 residues. V was clipped by 3 bases and J by 5 bases, with 17 bases between them. Germline values: CDR1 SGDLS, CDR2 YYNGEE. The CDR3, as DNA: TGTGCCAGCAGCGACCCAGGCGGGGCCGGGGAGACCCAGTACTTC. Encoded protein: CASSDPGGAGETQYF.

J is TRBJ1-5 and V is TRBV27, with D unclear. V lost 3 bases, J lost 7 bases, and 10 bases lay in between. Germline V gene sequence: CDR1 MNHEY, CDR2 SMNVEV (reference sequence). The CDR3 sequence is 13 residues long. The DNA of the CDR3 is TGTGCCAGCAGTTTTATTTCCGCCCAGCCCCAGCATTTT. It codes for CASSFISAQPQHF.

J is TRBJ2-7 and V is TRBV6-6; D tentatively reads TRBD1 or TRBD2 (5 bases each). Germline V lookup: CDR1 MNHNY, CDR2 SVGAGI (reference sequence). Trimming removed 6 bases at V and 1 base at J, with 19 bases between. The CDR3 is 16 residues long. This chain's CDR3 is CASSPLGRWTSYEQYF. Written as DNA, the CDR3 is TGTGCCAGCAGCCCCCTGGGACGTTGGACGTCCTACGAGCAGTACTTC.

This clone was counted between two and nine times. V usage is TRBV7-9 and J usage is TRBJ1-4; D not certain. Trimming removed 3 bases from V and 7 bases from J, with 9 bases in between. The germline CDR1 and CDR2 sequences are SEHNR and FQNEAQ (reference sequence). The CDR3 has 13 residues. CDR3 bases: TGTGCCAGCAGCTTTCTGGACGGTGAAAAACTGTTTTTT. It specifies CASSFLDGEKLFF. Based on the CDR3 plus reference TRBV7-9 and TRBJ1-4, the full variable domain is DTGVSQNPRHKITKRGQNVTFRCDPISEHNRLYWYRQTLGQGPEFLTYFQNEAQLEKSRLLSDRFSAERPKGSFSTLEIQRTEQGDSAMYLCASSFLDGEKLFFGSGTQLSVL.

This clone was picked up a small number of times. The chain links TRBV18 to TRBJ1-1, with 9 positions matching TRBD1. The J segment lost 5 bases and the V segment lost 3 bases, leaving 7 bases of the junction unmatched. The CDR3 covers 15 residues. Germline V gene sequence: CDR1 KGHSH, CDR2 LQKENI. CDR3 nucleotide sequence: TGTGCCAGCTCACCGTCGACAGGGGGTTGGACTGAAGCTTTCTTT. Protein: CASSPSTGGWTEAFF.

The chain combines TRBV28 with TRBJ1-1, with unresolved D. CDR3 length: 12 amino acids. V was trimmed by 7 bases and J by 3 bases, leaving 9 bases between them. The germline V gene has CDR1 MDHEN and CDR2 SYDVKM. The chain's CDR3 is CASTFRHTEAFF. The CDR3 bases are TGTGCCAGCACCTTCAGACACACTGAAGCTTTCTTT.